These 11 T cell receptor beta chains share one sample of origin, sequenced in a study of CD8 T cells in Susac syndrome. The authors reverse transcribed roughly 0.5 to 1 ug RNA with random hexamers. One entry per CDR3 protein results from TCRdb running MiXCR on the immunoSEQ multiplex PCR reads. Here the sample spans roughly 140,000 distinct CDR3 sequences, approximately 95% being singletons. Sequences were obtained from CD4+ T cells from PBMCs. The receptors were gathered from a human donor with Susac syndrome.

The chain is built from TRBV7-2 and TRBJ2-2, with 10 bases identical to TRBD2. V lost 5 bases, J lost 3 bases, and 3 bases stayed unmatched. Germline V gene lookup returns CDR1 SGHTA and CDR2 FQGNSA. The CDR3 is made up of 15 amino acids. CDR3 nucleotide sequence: TGTGCCAGCAGCGGACTAGCGGACCACACCGGGGAGCTGTTTTTT. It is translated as CASSGLADHTGELFF.

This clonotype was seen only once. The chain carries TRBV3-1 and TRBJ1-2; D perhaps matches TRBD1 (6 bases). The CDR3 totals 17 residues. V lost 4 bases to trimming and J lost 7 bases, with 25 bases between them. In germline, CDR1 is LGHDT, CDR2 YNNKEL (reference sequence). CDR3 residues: CASSRAVQGKGESGYTF. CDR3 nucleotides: TGTGCCAGCAGCCGCGCTGTTCAGGGGAAGGGAGAGAGTGGCTACACCTTC. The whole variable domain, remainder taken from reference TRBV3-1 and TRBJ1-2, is DTAVSQTPKYLVTQMGNDKSIKCEQNLGHDTMYWYKQDSKKFLKIMFSYNNKELIINETVPNRFSPKSPDKAHLNLHINSLELGDSAVYFCASSRAVQGKGESGYTFGSGTRLTVV.

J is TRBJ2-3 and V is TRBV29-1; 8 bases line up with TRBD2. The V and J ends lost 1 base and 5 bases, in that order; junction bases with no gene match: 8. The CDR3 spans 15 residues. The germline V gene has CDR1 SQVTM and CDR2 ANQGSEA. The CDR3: CSVEGAGGRGDTQYF. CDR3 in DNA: TGCAGCGTTGAAGGCGCGGGAGGCCGGGGAGATACGCAGTATTTT.

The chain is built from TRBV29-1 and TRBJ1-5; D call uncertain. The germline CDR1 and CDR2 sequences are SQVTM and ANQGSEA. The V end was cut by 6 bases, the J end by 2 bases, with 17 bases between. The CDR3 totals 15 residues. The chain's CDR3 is CSVPGEGYGNQPQHF. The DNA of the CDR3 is TGCAGCGTCCCGGGTGAAGGTTATGGCAATCAGCCCCAGCATTTT.

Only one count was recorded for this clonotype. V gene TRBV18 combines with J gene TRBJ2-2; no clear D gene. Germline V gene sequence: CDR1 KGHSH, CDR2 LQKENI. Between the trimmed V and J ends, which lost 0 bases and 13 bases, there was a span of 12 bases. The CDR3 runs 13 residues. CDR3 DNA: TGTGCCAGCTCACCACCGGACCCTAAGGGGCTGTTTTTT. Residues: CASSPPDPKGLFF.

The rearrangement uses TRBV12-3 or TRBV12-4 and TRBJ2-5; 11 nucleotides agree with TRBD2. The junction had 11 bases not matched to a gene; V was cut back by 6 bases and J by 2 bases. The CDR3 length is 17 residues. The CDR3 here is CASSEPRLAGIQETQYF. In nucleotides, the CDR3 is TGTGCCAGCAGCGAGCCTCGACTAGCGGGGATTCAAGAGACCCAGTACTTC.

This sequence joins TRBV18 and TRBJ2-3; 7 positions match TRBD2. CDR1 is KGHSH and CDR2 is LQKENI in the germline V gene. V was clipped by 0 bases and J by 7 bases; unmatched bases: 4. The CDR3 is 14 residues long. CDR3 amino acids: CASSPPGTIYTQYF. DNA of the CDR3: TGTGCCAGCTCACCACCGGGGACTATTTATACGCAGTATTTT. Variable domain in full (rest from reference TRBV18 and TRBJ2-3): NAGVMQNPRHLVRRRGQEARLRCSPMKGHSHVYWYRQLPEEGLKFMVYLQKENIIDESGMPKERFSAEFPKEGPSILRIQQVVRGDSAAYFCASSPPGTIYTQYFGPGTRLTVL.

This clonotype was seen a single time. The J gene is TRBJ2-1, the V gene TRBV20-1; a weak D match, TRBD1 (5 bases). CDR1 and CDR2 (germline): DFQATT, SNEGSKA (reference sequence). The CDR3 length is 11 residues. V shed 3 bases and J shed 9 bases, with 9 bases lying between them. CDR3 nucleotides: TGCAGTGCTAGGCCCCAGGGTGAGCAGTTCTTC. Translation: CSARPQGEQFF.

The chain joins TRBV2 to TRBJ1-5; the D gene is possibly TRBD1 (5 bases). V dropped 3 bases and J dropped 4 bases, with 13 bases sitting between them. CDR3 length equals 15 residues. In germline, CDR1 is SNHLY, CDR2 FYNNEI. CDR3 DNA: TGTGCCAGCAGTGAGCTAAGGGGAGGTAATCAGCCCCAGCATTTT. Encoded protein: CASSELRGGNQPQHF.

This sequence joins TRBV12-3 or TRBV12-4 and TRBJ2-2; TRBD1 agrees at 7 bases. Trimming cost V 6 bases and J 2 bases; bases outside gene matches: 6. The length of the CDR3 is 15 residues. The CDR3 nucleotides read TGTGCCAGCAGGCCCCACAGGGGTAACACCGGGGAGCTGTTTTTT. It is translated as CASRPHRGNTGELFF.

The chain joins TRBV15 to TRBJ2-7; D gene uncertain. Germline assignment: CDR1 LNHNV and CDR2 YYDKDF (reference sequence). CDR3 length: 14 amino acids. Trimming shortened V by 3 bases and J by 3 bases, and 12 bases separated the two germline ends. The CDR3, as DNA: TGTGCCACCAGCAGCCGGGTAGCTAGCTACGAGCAGTACTTC. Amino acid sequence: CATSSRVASYEQYF.